This T cell receptor beta chain was identified during a study of blood T cell repertoires in COVID-19. Study-wide context: The United States, Italy and Spain were the sources of the acute and convalescent COVID-19 samples. PBMCs, B-cell-depleted T cells, or T cells were the source of the cDNA or gDNA that made up the material.

The CDR3 extends over 12 amino acids. V was pared by 7 bases and J by 6 bases, with 5 bases of the junction left unmatched. Per the germline V gene, CDR1 is MNHEY and CDR2 is SMNVEV (reference sequence). How the authors handled the data: Scientists estimated how many nucleated cells there were by amplifying reference gene primers. Assay: immunoSEQ multiplex PCR; the TCRdb copy retains only in-frame clones and omits some. Clone size and the V and J calls come from that table; the DNA yielded D and trimming. The sample lists roughly 320,000 clones, over 85% occurring once. The clonotype comes from a woman under 40 with COVID-19, enrolled during active disease. Sequencing used peripheral blood. The chain is built from TRBV27 and TRBJ2-7; 8 bases are shared with TRBD2. CDR3 sequence (DNA): TGTGCCAGCACCGGGACTAGGGGCGAGCAGTACTTC. Its protein product is CASTGTRGEQYF.